A selection of T cell receptor beta chains follows, all from one sample in a study of vaccination and CD4 T cells after COVID-19. Their recognized antigens are unknown. TCRdb processed the PCR reads anew with MiXCR; each CDR3 protein has one entry. The table records about 4,200 distinct CDR3 sequences, about 26% of them present only once. Material: CD4+ T cells from blood, cultured in vitro. The source of these receptors is a human donor who had recovered from COVID-19. Each CDR3 is given without its conserved first and last residue. Each record gives: CDR3 protein, CDR3 length, V gene, clone size, J gene. A row's size may be missing; if present it is once, few, many or a size class.

cdr3_aa: ASSLRSGGGYEQY; cdr3_length: 13; v_call: TRBV19; clone_size: -; j_call: TRBJ2-7
cdr3_aa: ASSYRGLPHEQY; cdr3_length: 12; v_call: TRBV6-5; clone_size: -; j_call: TRBJ2-7
cdr3_aa: ASSEGQGVNYGYT; cdr3_length: 13; v_call: TRBV6-1; clone_size: medium-sized; j_call: TRBJ1-2
cdr3_aa: AWSADLAYGYT; cdr3_length: 11; v_call: TRBV30; clone_size: few; j_call: TRBJ1-2
cdr3_aa: ASSLPSQYEQY; cdr3_length: 11; v_call: TRBV7-2; clone_size: once; j_call: TRBJ2-7
cdr3_aa: ASRPTRRKGGYT; cdr3_length: 12; v_call: TRBV6-1; clone_size: few; j_call: TRBJ1-2
cdr3_aa: AWSPSLLSNYGYT; cdr3_length: 13; v_call: TRBV30; clone_size: few; j_call: TRBJ1-2
cdr3_aa: ASSRQGETQY; cdr3_length: 10; v_call: TRBV5-1; clone_size: -; j_call: TRBJ2-5
cdr3_aa: AWDPGQGFSYEQY; cdr3_length: 13; v_call: TRBV30; clone_size: -; j_call: TRBJ2-7
cdr3_aa: ASSQYGTYEQY; cdr3_length: 11; v_call: TRBV3-1; clone_size: few; j_call: TRBJ2-7
cdr3_aa: ASSRGNTIY; cdr3_length: 9; v_call: TRBV11-2; clone_size: few; j_call: TRBJ1-3
cdr3_aa: ASRRSTGRETQY; cdr3_length: 12; v_call: TRBV12-3/TRBV12-4; clone_size: -; j_call: TRBJ2-5
cdr3_aa: ASSSSSSGNTIY; cdr3_length: 12; v_call: TRBV5-1; clone_size: -; j_call: TRBJ1-3
cdr3_aa: ASSYGVGEAEAF; cdr3_length: 12; v_call: TRBV11-1; clone_size: -; j_call: TRBJ1-1
cdr3_aa: ATSRDPGFAYGYT; cdr3_length: 13; v_call: TRBV15; clone_size: few; j_call: TRBJ1-2
cdr3_aa: ASSLGGAFVLNEQF; cdr3_length: 14; v_call: TRBV7-2; clone_size: -; j_call: TRBJ2-1
cdr3_aa: AWRTGLNHEQY; cdr3_length: 11; v_call: TRBV30; clone_size: -; j_call: TRBJ2-7
cdr3_aa: ASSLSGTAEQY; cdr3_length: 11; v_call: TRBV7-7; clone_size: -; j_call: TRBJ2-7
cdr3_aa: ASSVGRAYDEQF; cdr3_length: 12; v_call: TRBV9; clone_size: few; j_call: TRBJ2-1
cdr3_aa: SALVSPNYEKLF; cdr3_length: 12; v_call: TRBV20-1; clone_size: medium-sized; j_call: TRBJ1-4
cdr3_aa: ASSVDGSNQPQH; cdr3_length: 12; v_call: TRBV5-1; clone_size: -; j_call: TRBJ1-5
cdr3_aa: ASSVGGRVFGDGYT; cdr3_length: 14; v_call: TRBV6-1; clone_size: few; j_call: TRBJ1-2
cdr3_aa: ASSLGPLQGVVGYT; cdr3_length: 14; v_call: TRBV5-1; clone_size: -; j_call: TRBJ1-2
cdr3_aa: ASSLAEVKKLF; cdr3_length: 11; v_call: TRBV7-9; clone_size: -; j_call: TRBJ1-4
cdr3_aa: ASKVVETQY; cdr3_length: 9; v_call: TRBV2; clone_size: medium-sized; j_call: TRBJ2-5
cdr3_aa: ASSEGAGQPQH; cdr3_length: 11; v_call: TRBV7-9; clone_size: -; j_call: TRBJ1-5
cdr3_aa: ASSMDKGGLSFATQY; cdr3_length: 15; v_call: TRBV19; clone_size: -; j_call: TRBJ2-3
cdr3_aa: ASSVRDRGTGDTQY; cdr3_length: 14; v_call: TRBV9; clone_size: -; j_call: TRBJ2-3
cdr3_aa: ATTRGGASNEQF; cdr3_length: 12; v_call: TRBV2; clone_size: -; j_call: TRBJ2-1
cdr3_aa: ASSPQGMNAEAF; cdr3_length: 12; v_call: TRBV9; clone_size: once; j_call: TRBJ1-1
cdr3_aa: ASSDPSAGTNEKLF; cdr3_length: 14; v_call: TRBV5-4; clone_size: -; j_call: TRBJ1-4
cdr3_aa: ASMTQGIAVAQY; cdr3_length: 12; v_call: TRBV6-1; clone_size: medium-sized; j_call: TRBJ2-5
cdr3_aa: ASSLIGIRYGYT; cdr3_length: 12; v_call: TRBV7-2; clone_size: -; j_call: TRBJ1-2
cdr3_aa: ASSPARATGGAF; cdr3_length: 12; v_call: TRBV18; clone_size: once; j_call: TRBJ1-1
cdr3_aa: AIQDRGGTEAF; cdr3_length: 11; v_call: TRBV6-2/TRBV6-3; clone_size: few; j_call: TRBJ1-1
cdr3_aa: ASSLRAGNTGELF; cdr3_length: 13; v_call: TRBV11-3; clone_size: -; j_call: TRBJ2-2
cdr3_aa: SARDGSRSGNTIY; cdr3_length: 13; v_call: TRBV20-1; clone_size: -; j_call: TRBJ1-3
cdr3_aa: AISQRESTDTQY; cdr3_length: 12; v_call: TRBV10-3; clone_size: -; j_call: TRBJ2-3
cdr3_aa: ASSSAGGAYNEQF; cdr3_length: 13; v_call: TRBV7-3; clone_size: few; j_call: TRBJ2-1
cdr3_aa: SARDAGDQPQH; cdr3_length: 11; v_call: TRBV20-1; clone_size: few; j_call: TRBJ1-5
cdr3_aa: ATSRRGLVPQTQY; cdr3_length: 13; v_call: TRBV15; clone_size: -; j_call: TRBJ2-5
cdr3_aa: ASSYGGQESSYNSPLH; cdr3_length: 16; v_call: TRBV6-5; clone_size: -; j_call: TRBJ1-6